Sequencing of this T cell receptor beta chain was carried out in a study of blood T cell repertoires in COVID-19 (TCRdb year 2020). About the investigation overall: Samples from collaborators originated in the United States, Italy and Spain and spanned both the acute and convalescent phases of COVID-19. The material from the prospective study consisted of cDNA or gDNA derived from T cells, B-cell-depleted T cells, or PBMCs. The dataset comprised deeply sampled blood TCRbeta repertoires from subjects exposed to, actively infected with, or recovered from COVID-19. The repertoires were made available in a free public database intended to serve as a resource for research on the immune response to SARS-CoV-2. The samples were drawn from the first 160 participants of the ongoing ImmuneRACE study and from over a thousand subjects provided by 6 global collaborators. The sample metadata nearly always contained a de-identified subject ID, COVID-19 status, age in years and sex. Where available, HLA class I and class II types were taken from metadata supplied by the sample provider and were not determined by assay-based typing.

The immunoSEQ Assay, a bias-controlled multiplex PCR, was used to amplify TCRbeta CDR3 regions from genomic DNA. On the study's bioinformatics: Within the assay, amplification of reference gene primers was used to estimate how many nucleated cells each sample contained. To quantify the absolute abundance of each unique TCRbeta CDR3 rearrangement, sequence reads were collapsed and filtered. Productive Simpson clonality was computed per sample as the square root of Simpson's diversity index over productive rearrangements. Held by TCRdb, this immuneACCESS table contains in-frame sequences only and omits some clones. Under half of the omission traces to an unresolved V gene where checked; the cause of the rest is unknown. V, J and clone size reflect that table, while D and trimming were determined from the DNA. The sample table shows over 130,000 clones, and 60% to 85% are seen once. The top ten clones comprise around 17% of the sample.

Worth noting for this clone: Its cognate antigen has yet to be identified. Base-call qualities are not available, and no considerably larger clone is one nucleotide away.

The junction shows trimming of 1 base on V and 1 base on J, and the gene matches do not reach 1 base of it. The CDR3 runs 14 residues from the cysteine to the phenylalanine. Only the CDR3 DNA is retained, 42 bases long and in frame from the first base. In the germline V gene (reference sequence), CDR1 corresponds to GTSNPN and CDR2 to SVGIG. Whole blood was collected in K2EDTA tubes by collaborating institutions according to the institutions' own protocols. For TCRbeta analysis, collaborators shipped samples as frozen whole blood, isolated PBMCs, or DNA extracted from either of those sample types. The investigation overall reported the following: Clinical and demographic metadata were provided uncurated, with the amount varying by source and participant.

Material for sequencing was peripheral blood. This receptor was taken from a man aged 50-59 years with acute or convalescent COVID-19. The sequence is built from TRBV30 and TRBJ1-5, with TRBD1 identical over 7 junction bases. The CDR3 sequence is CAWSDRGSNQPQHF. The sequence in DNA is TGTGCCTGGAGTGACAGGGGAAGCAATCAGCCCCAGCATTTT.